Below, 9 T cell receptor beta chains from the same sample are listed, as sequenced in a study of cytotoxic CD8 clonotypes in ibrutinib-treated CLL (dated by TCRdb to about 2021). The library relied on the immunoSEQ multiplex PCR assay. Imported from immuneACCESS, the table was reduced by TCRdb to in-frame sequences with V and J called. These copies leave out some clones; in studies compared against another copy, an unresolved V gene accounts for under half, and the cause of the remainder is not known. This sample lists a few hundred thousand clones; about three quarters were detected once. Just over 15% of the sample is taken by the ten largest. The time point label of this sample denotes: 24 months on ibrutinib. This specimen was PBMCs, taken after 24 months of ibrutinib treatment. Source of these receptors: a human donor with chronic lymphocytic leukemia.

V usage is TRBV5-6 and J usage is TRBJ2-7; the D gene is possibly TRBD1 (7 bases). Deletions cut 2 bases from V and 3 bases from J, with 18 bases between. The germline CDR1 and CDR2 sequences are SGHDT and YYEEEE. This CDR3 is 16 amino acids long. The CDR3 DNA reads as TGTGCCAGCAGCTTAGGAGGGGGCGAAGTGGGCTACGAGCAGTACTTC. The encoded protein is CASSLGGGEVGYEQYF.

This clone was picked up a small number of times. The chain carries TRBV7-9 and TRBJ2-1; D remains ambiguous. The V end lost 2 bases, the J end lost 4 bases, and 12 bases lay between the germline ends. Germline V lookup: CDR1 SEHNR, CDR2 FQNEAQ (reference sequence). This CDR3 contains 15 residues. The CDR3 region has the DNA TGTGCCAGCAGCTTACTTAGTATTGAGTACAATGAGCAGTTCTTC. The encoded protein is CASSLLSIEYNEQFF.

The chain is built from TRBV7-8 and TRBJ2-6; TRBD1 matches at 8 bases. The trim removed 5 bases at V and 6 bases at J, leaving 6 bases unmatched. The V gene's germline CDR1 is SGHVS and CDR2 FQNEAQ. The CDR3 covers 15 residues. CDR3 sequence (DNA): TGTGCCAGCAGCCCCGGACAGGGCACGGCCAACGTCCTGACTTTC. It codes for CASSPGQGTANVLTF.

The CDR3 reads CASNGGTKEETQYF. The DNA of the CDR3 is TGTGCCAGCAACGGCGGGACAAAGGAAGAGACCCAGTACTTC. V gene TRBV7-9 combines with J gene TRBJ2-5; D may correspond to TRBD1 or TRBD2 (6 bases each). Trimming stripped 7 bases from V and 3 bases from J, with 15 bases between. The CDR3 contains 14 residues. Germline loops: CDR1 SEHNR, CDR2 FQNEAQ (reference sequence).

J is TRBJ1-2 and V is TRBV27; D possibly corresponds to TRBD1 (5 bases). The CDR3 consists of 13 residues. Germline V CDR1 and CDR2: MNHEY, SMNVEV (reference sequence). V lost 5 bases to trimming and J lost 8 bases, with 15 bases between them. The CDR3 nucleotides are TGTGCCAGCAGTCCATCCGGGACCCCCGGCTACACCTTC. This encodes CASSPSGTPGYTF.

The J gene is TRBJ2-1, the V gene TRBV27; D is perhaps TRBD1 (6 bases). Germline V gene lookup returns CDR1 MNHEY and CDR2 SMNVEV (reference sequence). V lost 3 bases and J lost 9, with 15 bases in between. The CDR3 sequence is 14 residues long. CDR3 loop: CASSLGQGSSEQFF. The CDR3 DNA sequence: TGTGCCAGCAGTTTGGGGCAGGGGTCGAGTGAGCAGTTCTTC.

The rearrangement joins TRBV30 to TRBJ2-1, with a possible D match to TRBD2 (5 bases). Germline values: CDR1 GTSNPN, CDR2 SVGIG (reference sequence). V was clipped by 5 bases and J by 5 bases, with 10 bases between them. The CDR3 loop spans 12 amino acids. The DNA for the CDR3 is TGTGCCTGGGGGAGCACTAACAATGAGCAGTTCTTC. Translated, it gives CAWGSTNNEQFF.

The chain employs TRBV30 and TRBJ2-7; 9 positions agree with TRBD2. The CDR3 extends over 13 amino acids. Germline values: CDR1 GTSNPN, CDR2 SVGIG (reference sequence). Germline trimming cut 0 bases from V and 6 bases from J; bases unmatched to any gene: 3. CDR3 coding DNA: TGTGCCTGGAGTGTACGCGGGAGGGGCGAGCAGTACTTC. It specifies CAWSVRGRGEQYF.

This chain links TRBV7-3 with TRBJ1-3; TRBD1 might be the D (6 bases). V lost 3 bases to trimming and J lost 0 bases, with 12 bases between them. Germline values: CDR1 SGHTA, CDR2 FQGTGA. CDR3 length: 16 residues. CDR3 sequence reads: CASSFVPTGSGNTIYF. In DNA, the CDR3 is TGTGCCAGCAGCTTCGTCCCGACAGGCTCTGGAAACACCATATATTTT.